This T cell receptor beta chain derives from a study of blood T cell repertoires in COVID-19. This clone was seen ten or more times. Seattle patients were enrolled while actively infected and followed longitudinally. V was cut by 0 bases and J by 4 bases, with 11 bases left in between. Germline CDR1 SGHRS, CDR2 YFSETQ. This CDR3 has 16 residues. TCRdb keeps only in-frame clones here, not all; method: immunoSEQ multiplex PCR. The profile shows about 200,000 clones, 70% to 90% of them singletons. Sequencing was carried out using peripheral blood. The sequence came from a woman aged 50 to 65 with COVID-19, enrolled during active disease. The chain carries TRBV5-1 and TRBJ2-6, with a tentative D call TRBD1 (6 bases). The CDR3 bases are TGCGCCAGCAGCTTGGCCAGGGGAGCCGGGGCCAACGTCCTGACTTTC. Amino acid sequence: CASSLARGAGANVLTF.